This passage covers 3 T cell receptor beta chains from one sample sequenced in a study of blood T cell repertoires in COVID-19. Generated by immunoSEQ multiplex PCR, the TCRdb table keeps only in-frame clones and is missing some. The sample lists about 300,000 clones, approximately 91% seen once, with approximately 5% in the top ten. The sample was PBMCs or T cells enriched from blood (not recorded which). These receptors came from a man between 60 and 75 years old who had recovered from COVID-19.

This clone appeared a few times. The gene calls are TRBV19 and TRBJ1-6, with TRBD1 as a possible D gene (5 bases). V lost 6 bases to trimming and J lost 9 bases, with 18 bases between them. Germline CDR1 and CDR2: LNHDA and SQIVND (reference sequence). The CDR3 totals 15 residues. The CDR3 sequence: CASSNGWGLSSPLHF. CDR3 coding DNA: TGTGCCAGTAGCAACGGTTGGGGACTCTCTTCACCCCTCCACTTT.

This chain connects TRBV19 to TRBJ1-1; a weak D match, TRBD1 (6 bases). V dropped 6 bases and J dropped 1 base, with 9 bases sitting between them. CDR1 and CDR2 (germline): LNHDA, SQIVND (reference sequence). The CDR3 is 13 amino acids. The CDR3 reads CASSATGNTEAFF. Here the CDR3 DNA reads TGTGCCAGTAGCGCGACAGGGAACACTGAAGCTTTCTTT.

The genes are TRBV29-1 and TRBJ2-1; 12 positions agree with TRBD2. Germline-derived CDR1 and CDR2 are SQVTM and ANQGSEA. CDR3 length: 15 residues. V was clipped by 5 bases and J by 7 bases; unmatched bases: 9. The CDR3 region is CSVLLAGGVGNEQFF. CDR3 sequence (DNA): TGCAGCGTTCTTCTAGCGGGAGGGGTGGGAAATGAGCAGTTCTTC.